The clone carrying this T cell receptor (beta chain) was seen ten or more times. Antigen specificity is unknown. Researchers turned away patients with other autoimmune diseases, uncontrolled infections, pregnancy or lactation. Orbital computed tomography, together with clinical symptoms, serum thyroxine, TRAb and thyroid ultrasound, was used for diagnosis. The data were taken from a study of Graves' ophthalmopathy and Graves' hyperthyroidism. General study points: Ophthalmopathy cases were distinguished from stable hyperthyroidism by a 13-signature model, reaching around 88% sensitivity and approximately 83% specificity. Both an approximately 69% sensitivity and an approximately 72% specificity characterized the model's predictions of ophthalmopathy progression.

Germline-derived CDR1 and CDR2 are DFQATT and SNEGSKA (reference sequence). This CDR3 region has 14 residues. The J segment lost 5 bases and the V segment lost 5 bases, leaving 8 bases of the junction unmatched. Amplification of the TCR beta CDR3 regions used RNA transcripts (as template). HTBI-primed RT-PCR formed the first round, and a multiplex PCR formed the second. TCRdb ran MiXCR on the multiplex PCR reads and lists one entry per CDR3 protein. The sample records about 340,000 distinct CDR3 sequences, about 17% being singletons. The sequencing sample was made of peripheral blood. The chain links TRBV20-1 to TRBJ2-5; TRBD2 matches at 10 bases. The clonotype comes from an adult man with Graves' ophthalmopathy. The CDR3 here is CSAPLAGSGETQYF. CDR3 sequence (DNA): TGCAGTGCTCCACTAGCGGGATCCGGGGAGACCCAGTACTTC.